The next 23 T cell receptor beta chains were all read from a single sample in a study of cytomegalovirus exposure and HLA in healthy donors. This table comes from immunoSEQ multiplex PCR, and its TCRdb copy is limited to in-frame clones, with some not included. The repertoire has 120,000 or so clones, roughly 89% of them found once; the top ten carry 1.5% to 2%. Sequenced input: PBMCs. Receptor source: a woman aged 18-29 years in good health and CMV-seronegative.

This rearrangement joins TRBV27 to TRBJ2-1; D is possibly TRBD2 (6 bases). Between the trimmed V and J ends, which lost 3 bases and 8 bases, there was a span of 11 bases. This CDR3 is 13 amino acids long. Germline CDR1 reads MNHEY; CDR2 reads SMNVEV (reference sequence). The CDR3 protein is CASSLRGDDEQFF. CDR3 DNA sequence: TGTGCCAGCAGTTTGCGGGGTGACGATGAGCAGTTCTTC.

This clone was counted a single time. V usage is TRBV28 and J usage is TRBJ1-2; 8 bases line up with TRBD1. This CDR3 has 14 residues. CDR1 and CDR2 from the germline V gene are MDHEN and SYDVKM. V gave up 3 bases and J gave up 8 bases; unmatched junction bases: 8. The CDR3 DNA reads TGTGCCAGCAGTTTCAAGACAGGGGCGGAAGGCTACACCTTC. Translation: CASSFKTGAEGYTF.

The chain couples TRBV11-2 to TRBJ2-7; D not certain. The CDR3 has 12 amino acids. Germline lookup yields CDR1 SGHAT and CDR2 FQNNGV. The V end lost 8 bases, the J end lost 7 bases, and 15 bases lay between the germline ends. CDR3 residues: CASVGKHVEQYF. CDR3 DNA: TGTGCCAGCGTGGGCAAACATGTGGAGCAGTACTTC.

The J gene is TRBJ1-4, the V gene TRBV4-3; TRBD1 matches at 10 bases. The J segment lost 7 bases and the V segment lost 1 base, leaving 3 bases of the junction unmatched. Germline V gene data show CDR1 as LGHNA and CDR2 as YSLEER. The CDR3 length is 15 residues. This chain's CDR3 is CASSQVGTGVEKLFF. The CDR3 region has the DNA TGCGCCAGCAGCCAAGTCGGGACAGGGGTTGAAAAACTGTTTTTT.

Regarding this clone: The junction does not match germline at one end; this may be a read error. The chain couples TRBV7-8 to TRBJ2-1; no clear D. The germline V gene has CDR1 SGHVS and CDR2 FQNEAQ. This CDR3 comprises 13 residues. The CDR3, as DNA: TGTGCCAGCTGCTTCGGCTCCTACAATGAGCAGTTCTTC. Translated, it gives CASCFGSYNEQFF.

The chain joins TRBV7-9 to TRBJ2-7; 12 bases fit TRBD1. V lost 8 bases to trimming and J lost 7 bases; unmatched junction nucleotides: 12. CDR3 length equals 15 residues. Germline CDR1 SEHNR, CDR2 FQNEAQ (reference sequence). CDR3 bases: TGTGCCAGCGCGAAACCCGGGACAGGGGGCTGGGAGCAGTACTTC. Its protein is CASAKPGTGGWEQYF.

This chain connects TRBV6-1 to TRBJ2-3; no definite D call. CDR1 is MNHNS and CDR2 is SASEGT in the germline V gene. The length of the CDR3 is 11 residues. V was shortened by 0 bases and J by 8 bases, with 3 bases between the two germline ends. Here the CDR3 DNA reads TGTGCCAGCAGTGAAGCCATTACGCAGTATTTT. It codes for CASSEAITQYF.

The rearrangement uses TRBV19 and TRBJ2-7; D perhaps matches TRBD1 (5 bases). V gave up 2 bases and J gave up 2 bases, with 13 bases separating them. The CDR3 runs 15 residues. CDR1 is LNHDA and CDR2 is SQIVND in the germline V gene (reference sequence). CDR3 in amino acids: CASSIIVRQTYEQYF. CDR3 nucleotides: TGTGCCAGTAGTATAATAGTGAGACAGACCTACGAGCAGTACTTC.

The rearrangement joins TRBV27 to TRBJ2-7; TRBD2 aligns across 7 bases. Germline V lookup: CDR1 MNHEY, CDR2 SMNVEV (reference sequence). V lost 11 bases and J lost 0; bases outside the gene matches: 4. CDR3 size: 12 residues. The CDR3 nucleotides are TGTGCCGCTGGCGGGAGCTCCTACGAGCAGTACTTC. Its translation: CAAGGSSYEQYF.

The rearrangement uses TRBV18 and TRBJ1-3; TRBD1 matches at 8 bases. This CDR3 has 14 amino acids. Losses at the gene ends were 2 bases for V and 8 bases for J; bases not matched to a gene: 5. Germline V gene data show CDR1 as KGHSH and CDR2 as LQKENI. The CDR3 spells CASSPTDRGDTIYF. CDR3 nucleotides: TGTGCCAGCTCACCAACCGACAGGGGAGACACCATATATTTT.

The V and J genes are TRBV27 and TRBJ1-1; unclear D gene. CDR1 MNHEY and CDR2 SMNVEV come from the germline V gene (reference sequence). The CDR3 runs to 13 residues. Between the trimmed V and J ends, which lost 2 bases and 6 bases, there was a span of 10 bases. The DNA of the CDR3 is TGTGCCAGCAGTTTAGGAATCCAGGCTGAAGCTTTCTTT. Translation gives CASSLGIQAEAFF.

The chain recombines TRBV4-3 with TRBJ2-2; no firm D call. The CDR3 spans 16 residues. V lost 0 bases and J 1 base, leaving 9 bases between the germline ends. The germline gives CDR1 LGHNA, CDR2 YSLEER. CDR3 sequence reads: CASSQDLPLNTGELFF. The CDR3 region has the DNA TGCGCCAGCAGCCAAGACCTTCCCCTGAACACCGGGGAGCTGTTTTTT.

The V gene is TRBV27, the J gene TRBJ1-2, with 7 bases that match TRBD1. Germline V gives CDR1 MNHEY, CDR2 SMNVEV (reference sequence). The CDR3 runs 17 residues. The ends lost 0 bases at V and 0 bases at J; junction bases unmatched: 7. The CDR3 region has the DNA TGTGCCAGCAGTTTATCTGTCGGGACAGTAGCTAACTATGGCTACACCTTC. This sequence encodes CASSLSVGTVANYGYTF.

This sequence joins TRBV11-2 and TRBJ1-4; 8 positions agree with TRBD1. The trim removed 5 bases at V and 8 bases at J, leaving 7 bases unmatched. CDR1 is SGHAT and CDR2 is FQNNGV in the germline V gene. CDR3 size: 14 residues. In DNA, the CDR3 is TGTGCCAGCAGCACCGGGACAGGTGGGGAAAAACTGTTTTTT. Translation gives CASSTGTGGEKLFF.

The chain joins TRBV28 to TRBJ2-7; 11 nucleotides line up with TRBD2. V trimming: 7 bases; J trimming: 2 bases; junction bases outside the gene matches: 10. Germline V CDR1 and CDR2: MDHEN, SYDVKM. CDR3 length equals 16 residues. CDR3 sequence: CASNLGGTSGTYEQYF. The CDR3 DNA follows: TGTGCCAGCAACTTAGGGGGGACTAGCGGAACCTACGAGCAGTACTTC.

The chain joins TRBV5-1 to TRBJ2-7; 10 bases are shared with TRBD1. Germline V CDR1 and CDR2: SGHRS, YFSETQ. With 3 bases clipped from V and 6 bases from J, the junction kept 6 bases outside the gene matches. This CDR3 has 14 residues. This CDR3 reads CASSYGTGEAEQYF. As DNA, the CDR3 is TGCGCCAGCAGCTACGGGACAGGGGAGGCCGAGCAGTACTTC.

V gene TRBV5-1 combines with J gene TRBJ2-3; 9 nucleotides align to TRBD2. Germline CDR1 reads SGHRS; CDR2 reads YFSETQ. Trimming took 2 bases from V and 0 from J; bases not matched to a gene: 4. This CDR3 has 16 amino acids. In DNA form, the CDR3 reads TGCGCCAGCAGCTTCAGCGGGGGGTCTAGCACAGATACGCAGTATTTT. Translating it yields CASSFSGGSSTDTQYF.

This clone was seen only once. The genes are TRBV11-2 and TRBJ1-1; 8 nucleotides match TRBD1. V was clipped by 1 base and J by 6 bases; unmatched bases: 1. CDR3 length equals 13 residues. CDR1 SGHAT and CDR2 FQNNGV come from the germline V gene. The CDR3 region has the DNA TGTGCCAGCAGCTTAGCACAGGGGGCTGAAGCTTTCTTT. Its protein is CASSLAQGAEAFF.

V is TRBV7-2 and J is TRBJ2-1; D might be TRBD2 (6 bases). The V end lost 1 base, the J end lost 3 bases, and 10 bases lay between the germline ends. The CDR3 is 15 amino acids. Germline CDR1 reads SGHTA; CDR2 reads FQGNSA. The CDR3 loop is CASSLDGGGYNEQFF. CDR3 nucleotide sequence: TGTGCCAGCAGCTTAGACGGGGGAGGCTACAATGAGCAGTTCTTC.

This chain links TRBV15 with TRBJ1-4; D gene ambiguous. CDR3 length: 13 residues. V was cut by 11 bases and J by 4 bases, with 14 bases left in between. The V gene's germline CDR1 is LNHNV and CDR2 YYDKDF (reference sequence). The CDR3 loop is CASLRSNNEKLFF. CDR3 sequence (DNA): TGTGCCTCCCTACGGTCCAATAATGAAAAACTGTTTTTT.

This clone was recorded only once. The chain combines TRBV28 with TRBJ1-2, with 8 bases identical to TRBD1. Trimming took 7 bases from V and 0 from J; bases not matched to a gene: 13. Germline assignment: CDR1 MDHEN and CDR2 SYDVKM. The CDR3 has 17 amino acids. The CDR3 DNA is TGTGCCAGCACTCCGACAGGGGCCCTTCCGTCTAACTATGGCTACACCTTC. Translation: CASTPTGALPSNYGYTF.

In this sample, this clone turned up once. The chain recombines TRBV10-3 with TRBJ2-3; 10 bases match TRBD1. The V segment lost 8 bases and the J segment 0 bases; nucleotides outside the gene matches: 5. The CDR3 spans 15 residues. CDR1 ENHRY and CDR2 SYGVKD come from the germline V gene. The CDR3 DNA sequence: TGTGCCATCGCCGGACAGGGGGAAAGCACAGATACGCAGTATTTT. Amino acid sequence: CAIAGQGESTDTQYF.

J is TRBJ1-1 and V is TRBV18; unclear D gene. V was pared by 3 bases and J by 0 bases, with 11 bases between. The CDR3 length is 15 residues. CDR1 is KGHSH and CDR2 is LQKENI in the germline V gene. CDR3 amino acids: CASSPLSSMNTEAFF. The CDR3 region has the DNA TGTGCCAGCTCACCCCTCTCTAGCATGAACACTGAAGCTTTCTTT.